This entry describes one T cell receptor beta chain. This CDR3 is 19 amino acids long. Germline trimming cut 1 base from V and 0 bases from J; bases unmatched to any gene: 4. Germline CDR1 KGHSH, CDR2 LQKENI. The sample comes from a study of blood T cell repertoires in COVID-19. Study-level background: Donors in the United States, Italy and Spain gave samples during acute or convalescent COVID-19. T cells, B-cell-depleted T cells, or PBMCs supplied cDNA or gDNA.

Per the original data handling: Quantification of nucleated cells was approximated via reference gene primer amplification. Repertoires were generated with immunoSEQ multiplex PCR, while TCRdb's copy carries only in-frame clones and drops some. The DNA gave D and trimming, while V, J and clone size come from that table. The sample holds over 200,000 clones, roughly 80% seen once. The sequenced sample consisted of peripheral blood. J is TRBJ2-1 and V is TRBV18; 15 bases map to TRBD2. The sequence came from a human donor in a cohort sampled during active COVID-19. The CDR3 is CASSPLGLAGGSSYNEQFF. CDR3 nucleotide sequence: TGTGCCAGCTCACCACTGGGACTAGCGGGGGGAAGCTCCTACAATGAGCAGTTCTTC. The full variable domain, its missing parts supplied by reference TRBV18 and TRBJ2-1, is NAGVMQNPRHLVRRRGQEARLRCSPMKGHSHVYWYRQLPEEGLKFMVYLQKENIIDESGMPKERFSAEFPKEGPSILRIQQVVRGDSAAYFCASSPLGLAGGSSYNEQFFGPGTRLTVL.